These 10 T cell receptor beta chains share one sample of origin, sequenced in a study of shared clonotypes between healthy human individuals. The protocol was immunoSEQ multiplex PCR, while the TCRdb copy is restricted to in-frame clones and leaves out a portion. The sample contains about 490,000 clones, less than 80% of which appear only once. Sequenced sample: PBMCs. These receptors all stem from a woman aged 40 to 55 in good health. Some clones in this sample may be carry-over from other donors' samples.

The chain is built from TRBV21-1 and TRBJ1-4; the table's D gene call, TRBD1, was not cross checked with the DNA. TRBV21-1 is tagged as a pseudogene. This CDR3 is 10 amino acids long. In DNA, the CDR3 is TGTGCCAGCCCCCAGGGGAGACTGTTTTTT. It is translated as CASPQGRLFF.

The chain recombines TRBV6-4 with TRBJ2-3, with 10 bases that match TRBD1. The CDR3 is 15 residues long. Looked up from germline, CDR1 is MRHNA and CDR2 is SNTAGT. V lost 5 bases and J lost 2; bases outside the gene matches: 4. CDR3 sequence reads: CASSRGTGVTDTQYF. The CDR3 DNA reads as TGTGCCAGCAGTAGAGGGACAGGGGTCACAGATACGCAGTATTTT.

V usage is TRBV27 and J usage is TRBJ1-1; no clear D gene. V dropped 0 bases and J dropped 0 bases, with 5 bases sitting between them. Germline V gene sequence: CDR1 MNHEY, CDR2 SMNVEV (reference sequence). This CDR3 region has 14 residues. The CDR3 sequence is CASSLSEMNTEAFF. The CDR3 DNA follows: TGTGCCAGCAGTTTATCAGAGATGAACACTGAAGCTTTCTTT.

The chain couples TRBV21-1 to TRBJ2-3; the table names TRBD1, a call not compared with the DNA. TRBV21-1 is a pseudogene locus. CDR3 size: 15 residues. CDR3 nucleotide sequence: TGTGCCAGCAGCACCCAGGGGGCAAAATCCTTACGGCAGTATTTT. Amino acid sequence: CASSTQGAKSLRQYF.

This chain connects TRBV10-2 to TRBJ2-7, with TRBD2 matching 11 bases. Germline lookup yields CDR1 WSHSY and CDR2 SAAADI. J lost 3 bases, V lost 6 bases, and 13 bases had no gene match. This CDR3 has 17 residues. CDR3 protein: CASRPGRVAGGIYEQYF. The CDR3 coding sequence is TGCGCCAGCAGACCCGGCAGGGTAGCGGGAGGGATCTACGAGCAGTACTTC.

The table lists this clone with a few counts. V usage is TRBV19 and J usage is TRBJ1-5; possibly TRBD1 for D (5 bases). CDR3 length: 15 amino acids. V gave up 6 bases and J gave up 0 bases, with 12 bases separating them. Germline CDR1 and CDR2: LNHDA and SQIVND (reference sequence). CDR3 DNA sequence: TGTGCCAGTAGACCGGGACCCTATAGCAATCAGCCCCAGCATTTT. As protein: CASRPGPYSNQPQHF.

The genes are TRBV19 and TRBJ2-2; D is unresolved. The CDR3 is made up of 16 amino acids. Germline assignment: CDR1 LNHDA and CDR2 SQIVND (reference sequence). V lost 2 bases and J lost 4, with 14 bases in between. The CDR3 spells CASSIPILGFTGELFF. In nucleotides, the CDR3 is TGTGCCAGTAGTATACCAATCTTGGGTTTCACCGGGGAGCTGTTTTTT.

This clone was detected many times. The gene calls are TRBV15 and TRBJ2-3; maybe TRBD1 (5 bases). Germline V CDR1 and CDR2: LNHNV, YYDKDF (reference sequence). CDR3 length: 15 amino acids. V lost 7 bases, J lost 0 bases, and 14 bases lay in between. Written as DNA, the CDR3 is TGTGCCACCACTCCAGGGATGGCTAGCACAGATACGCAGTATTTT. This sequence encodes CATTPGMASTDTQYF.

On this clone: Other DNA sequences from this sample encode an identical CDR3 as well. This chain uses TRBV7-2 with TRBJ2-7, with TRBD1 identical over 8 bases. Germline lookup yields CDR1 SGHTA and CDR2 FQGNSA. The CDR3 consists of 12 residues. V trimming: 6 bases; J trimming: 4 bases; junction bases outside the gene matches: 2. The CDR3 reads CASSRDRYEQYF. The CDR3 coding sequence is TGTGCCAGCAGTCGGGACAGGTACGAGCAGTACTTC.

The chain carries TRBV27 and TRBJ1-2, with D possibly being TRBD1 (6 bases). Germline CDR1 and CDR2: MNHEY and SMNVEV (reference sequence). There are 14 residues in the CDR3. The V gene lost 5 bases and the J gene lost 5 bases, with 15 bases spanning the gap. The CDR3 loop reads CASSLQGVGYGYTF. The CDR3 DNA reads as TGTGCCAGCAGTCTACAGGGAGTGGGGTATGGCTACACCTTC.